This T cell receptor (beta chain) was profiled in a study of T cells expressing NK-cell markers. TCRdb re-called the 5' RACE reads and catalogs CDR3 proteins one per entry, DNA excluded. This sample contains approximately 550,000 distinct CDR3 sequences. The CDR3 covers 12 residues. Germline V gives CDR1 WSHSY, CDR2 SAAADI. Study-level points and caveats: Where a handful of donors were concerned, these clonotypes also led the CD3+CD56-NKG2C+ fraction. The study found dominant NKG2C+ clonotypes at roughly 1.0-7.0% of CD8+ T cells in about six donors.

On this clonotype itself: Its cognate antigen is unknown.

Sequenced sample: blood T cells: a sorted CD56 or NKG2C T cell subset, CD4+ or CD8+ T cells, or bulk PBMC T cells (not recorded which). This receptor was obtained from a man between 18 and 29 years old in good health. V gene TRBV10-2 combines with J gene TRBJ1-2; TCRdb's D gene call, TRBD1, goes unchecked for lack of DNA. The CDR3 sequence is CASSEWDRAGTF.